This T cell receptor (beta chain) originates from a study of glioma-infiltrating T cells after dendritic cell vaccination (dated by TCRdb to the mid-2010s). Study-wide context: The cohort included some 15 glioblastoma patients drawn from Phase I and II dendritic cell vaccination trials, of whom 9 were newly diagnosed and 6 had recurrent disease. The vaccine consisted of monocyte-derived dendritic cells cultured approximately seven days with IL-4 and GM-CSF, then pulsed overnight with autologous tumor lysate. Survival after dendritic cell vaccination was correlated with TCR sequencing metrics, such as TIL content and the overlap between tumor and blood repertoires. In glioblastoma patients vaccinated with dendritic cells, deep sequencing of TCR beta CDR3 regions served to measure the amount of tumor-infiltrating lymphocytes and to compare repertoires between tumor and blood. Each patient got three intradermal injections of the dendritic cell vaccine, spaced at biweekly intervals, in the arm below the axilla. Autologous tumor lysate-pulsed dendritic cell vaccination was administered to the patients between the early 2000s and the early 2010s.

Patients were selected on the basis of adequate residual fresh-frozen tumor tissue and more than two years of available survival data. An isocitrate dehydrogenase mutation was not carried by any of the glioblastoma patients, although molecular status was otherwise variable. PBMC were collected before vaccination, two weeks after the third vaccination, and at tumor progression if tumor progression occurred. The Qiagen DNeasy Blood extraction Kit was used for extraction of genomic DNA. CDR3 length: 14 amino acids, cysteine to phenylalanine. Solely the CDR3 DNA is kept, with 42 bases framed from the first base. The germline V gene provides CDR1 ENHRY and CDR2 SYGVKD. V is pruned by 4 bases and J by 6 bases, leaving 5 bases of the junction without a gene match. The study at large found these results: TCR clonality showed no direct relationship with survival, which suggests that a diverse polyclonal response may matter. Higher estimated pretreatment TIL content predicted longer time to progression and overall survival after dendritic cell vaccination. The three-group TCR overlap response model was characterized as speculative, and prospective validation of the model was stated to be required. The cohort was small and heterogeneous, only a few patients had full blood and tumor sets, and even fewer had initial-recurrent tumor pairs.

Using the immunoSEQ assay, TCRB CDR3 regions were amplified from 1.5 to 2 micrograms of genomic DNA, or from all available DNA when less than that was on hand. The multiplex PCR relied on 60 forward primers for TCR V beta segments and 13 reverse primers for J beta segments. Synthetic control templates were spiked into each sample at limiting dilution to estimate reads per starting template. The Illumina HiSeq System generated sequencing reads of 87 bp. On the study's bioinformatics: To remove PCR and sequencing errors, closely related sequences were merged with a nearest neighbor algorithm. TCR overlap was measured as the percentage of unique tumor TCR beta sequences that were also present in the peripheral blood of the same patient. TCRdb stores this immuneACCESS table with in-frame sequences only. Part of the clones is absent; in the studies checked, under half of the shortfall reflects unresolved V genes, and no reason is known for the rest. Clone size and the V and J calls come from that table; the DNA yielded D and trimming. A total of some 70,000 clones appear in this sample, approximately 78% of them only once. The leading ten clones occupy more than 8% of the sample.

Comments on this clone: It lacks a known antigen. No clone much larger than this one lies a single base away; base qualities are absent.

This clonotype originated in a human donor with glioblastoma. The chain employs TRBV10-3 and TRBJ2-3; TRBD2 fits 9 bases in the junction. Sequencing was performed on blood, taken before dendritic cell vaccination. The sequenced DNA is TGTGCCATCAGTGGGTCTAGCGGGGAGGATACGCAGTATTTT. It translates to CAISGSSGEDTQYF.